The subject of this entry is one TCR beta chain. Germline CDR1 and CDR2: SEHNR and FQNEAQ (reference sequence). Trimming cost V 1 base and J 11 bases, with 20 bases left between them. CDR3 length: 15 residues. The record originates from a study of blood T cells in healthy people across ages. The second PCR ran roughly 7 to 12 cycles with a sample-barcoded 5' primer and J-beta primers. Each cDNA molecule was tagged by a template-switch adaptor with 12 random nucleotides. TCRdb redid the calling of the 5' RACE reads with MiXCR, one entry per CDR3 protein. The table has fewer than 1,000,000 distinct CDR3 sequences, 44% seen once; the top ten hold roughly a fifth.

Sequences were obtained from blood. This TCR was recovered from a man aged 60 to 69 in good health. This chain connects TRBV7-9 to TRBJ2-5; D is unclear. In nucleotides, the CDR3 is TGTGCCAGCAGCTTAGTCCCTTCGGTACACTATGAGCAGTACTTC. It encodes CASSLVPSVHYEQYF.